There are many counts of the clone carrying this T cell receptor (beta chain). The antigen remains undetermined. The investigators amplified TCR beta CDR3 regions from RNA transcripts. The HTBI primer set drove a first-round RT-PCR of the TCR CDR3. TCRdb re-derived calls from the multiplex PCR reads in MiXCR, one entry per CDR3 protein. In the table there are around 270,000 distinct CDR3 sequences, around a fifth of which are singletons. This record belongs to a study of T cells in Graves' hyperthyroidism and ophthalmopathy. Study results and limitations: Ophthalmopathy cases were set apart from stable hyperthyroidism by a 13 V-J model.

This CDR3 has 15 amino acids. The germline V gene encodes CDR1 DFQATT and CDR2 SNEGSKA (reference sequence). V lost 6 bases and J lost 4, with 22 bases in between. Criteria for exclusion of patients were uncontrolled infection, other autoimmune disease, pregnancy or lactation. The sample consisted of blood. The source is a man in his fifties with Graves' ophthalmopathy. The rearrangement links TRBV20-1 to TRBJ2-7; tentative D call: TRBD2 (6 bases). CDR3 nucleotide sequence: TGCAGTGCCCAAAACCGGGACTCCGGGGCGTACGAGCAGTACTTC. This codes for CSAQNRDSGAYEQYF.